Listed here is a single T cell receptor beta chain. The target antigen is unknown. In making TCR beta libraries, quantitative 5'-RACE with molecular barcodes was used. TCRdb processed the 5' RACE reads anew with MiXCR; each CDR3 protein has one entry. Among about 200,000 distinct CDR3 sequences listed, 13% were seen once. The sample belongs to a study of CD8 T cells in ankylosing spondylitis. Study-wide findings and caveats: Reportedly, matched ankylosing spondylitis synovial fluid was significantly enriched for disease-linked clones. Earlier reports found some motif variants in synovial fluid and blood in reactive arthritis. CD8+ cells made up the disease-linked clones, which were relatively rare in peripheral blood.

The CDR3 is 14 amino acids. Germline V CDR1 and CDR2: ENHRY, SYGVKD. The V segment lost 5 bases and the J segment 1 base; nucleotides outside the gene matches: 5. The TCR originated in a male donor with ankylosing spondylitis or in good health (not recorded which). The sequenced sample consisted of blood, either unsorted or a sorted T cell fraction (not recorded which). The V and J genes are TRBV10-3 and TRBJ2-7, with 7 bases that match TRBD1. The CDR3, as DNA: TGTGCCATCAGTACCGGGACAGCATCCTACGAGCAGTACTTC. It specifies CAISTGTASYEQYF.